This passage covers 26 T cell receptor beta chains from one sample sequenced in a study of T cells after yellow fever vaccination. TCRdb processed the 5' RACE reads anew with MiXCR; each CDR3 protein has one entry. The sample includes hundreds of thousands of distinct CDR3 sequences, about 13% seen only once; the top ten take 11% to 15%. Sequences were derived from PBMCs, sampled on the day of the yellow fever booster vaccination. These receptors were taken from a man aged 25-45 years who received the YFV17D yellow fever vaccine.

The genes are TRBV9 and TRBJ2-1, with D possibly being TRBD1 or TRBD2 (5 bases each). CDR3 size: 17 residues. V was clipped by 4 bases and J by 3 bases, with 20 bases between them. Germline assignment: CDR1 SGDLS and CDR2 YYNGEE. The CDR3 reads CASSPNVGVRGYNEQFF. CDR3 in DNA: TGTGCCAGCAGCCCCAATGTGGGGGTTAGGGGCTACAATGAGCAGTTCTTC.

This clonotype turned up a few times. The chain combines TRBV10-3 with TRBJ1-1, with TRBD1 as a possible D gene (6 bases). The germline V gene encodes CDR1 ENHRY and CDR2 SYGVKD. The V end lost 6 bases, the J end lost 4 bases, and 12 bases lay between the germline ends. This CDR3 is built from 13 residues. The CDR3 region has the DNA TGTGCCATCAGACCGAAGGGGGGCACTGAAGCTTTCTTT. Translation: CAIRPKGGTEAFF.

This chain links TRBV12-5 with TRBJ2-5; TRBD2 agrees at 9 bases. CDR1 is LGHNT, CDR2 FRNRAP, per germline. V lost 4 bases to trimming and J lost 4 bases; unmatched junction nucleotides: 7. The CDR3 is 15 amino acids. This CDR3 reads CASGSVAGARETQYF. Written as DNA, the CDR3 is TGTGCTAGTGGTTCGGTAGCGGGAGCTCGAGAGACCCAGTACTTC.

There are a few counts of this clonotype. The chain combines TRBV30 with TRBJ2-5; D may be TRBD2 (5 bases). V shed 1 base and J shed 4 bases, with 13 bases lying between them. Germline V gene data show CDR1 as GTSNPN and CDR2 as SVGIG (reference sequence). The CDR3 contains 14 residues. The CDR3 nucleotides are TGTGCCTGGAGTGGTCTAGCCCTGGGAGAGACCCAGTACTTC. As protein: CAWSGLALGETQYF.

This chain joins TRBV19 and TRBJ2-2; 7 bases match TRBD1. Germline CDR1 reads LNHDA; CDR2 reads SQIVND (reference sequence). J lost 4 bases, V lost 4 bases, and 6 bases had no gene match. The CDR3 sequence is 15 residues long. CDR3 coding DNA: TGTGCCAGTAGTACACCGGGACAGAGCACCGGGGAGCTGTTTTTT. This encodes CASSTPGQSTGELFF.

This chain connects TRBV2 to TRBJ2-3; 9 bases are a match to TRBD1. In germline, CDR1 is SNHLY, CDR2 FYNNEI. There are 15 residues in the CDR3. J gave up 6 bases and V 10 bases, and 14 bases lay outside the gene matches. This chain's CDR3 is CATKGQGMRQDTQYF. For the CDR3, the DNA is TGTGCCACCAAAGGACAGGGGATGAGACAGGATACGCAGTATTTT.

The J gene is TRBJ2-5, the V gene TRBV4-2; either TRBD1 or TRBD2 may supply D (6 bases each). Germline loops: CDR1 LGHNA, CDR2 YNFKEQ. V was cut by 4 bases and J by 5 bases, with 14 bases left in between. This CDR3 contains 14 residues. CDR3 sequence (DNA): TGTGCCAGCAGCCGGAGGGGGGAGTCGGAGACCCAGTACTTC. Protein: CASSRRGESETQYF.

This clonotype was counted many times. CDR3 in DNA: TGTGCCAGCAGTCCGACGGGTTTGAACACTGAAGCTTTCTTT. As protein: CASSPTGLNTEAFF. This chain joins TRBV12-3 or TRBV12-4 and TRBJ1-1; D remains ambiguous. Trimming left V 5 bases short and J 0 bases short, with 10 bases between. The CDR3 has 14 amino acids.

This clonotype was picked up a small number of times. The chain couples TRBV28 to TRBJ2-3, with 12 bases aligning to TRBD2. Germline assignment: CDR1 MDHEN and CDR2 SYDVKM. This CDR3 comprises 16 residues. The V segment lost 7 bases and the J segment 4 bases; nucleotides outside the gene matches: 9. The CDR3 DNA reads as TGTGCCAGCATTCCGACTAGCGGGAGCGTCGCAGATACGCAGTATTTT. This codes for CASIPTSGSVADTQYF.

V gene TRBV30 combines with J gene TRBJ2-3; TRBD2 aligns across 8 bases. Germline V lookup: CDR1 GTSNPN, CDR2 SVGIG (reference sequence). CDR3 length: 13 amino acids. Trimming removed 0 bases from V and 8 bases from J; junction bases left unmatched: 4. This chain's CDR3 is CAWSVAGEGTQYF. The CDR3 region has the DNA TGTGCCTGGAGTGTAGCGGGAGAGGGTACGCAGTATTTT.

This clonotype came up a few times. The rearrangement uses TRBV6-2 or TRBV6-3 and TRBJ2-1; 16 bases are shared with TRBD2. With V trimmed by 6 bases and J by 12 bases, 5 bases remained unmatched. This CDR3 contains 14 residues. The V gene's germline CDR1 is MNHEY and CDR2 SVGEGT. The CDR3 loop reads CASSQGLAGGRQFF. The CDR3 nucleotides are TGTGCCAGCAGCCAGGGACTAGCGGGAGGGAGGCAGTTCTTC.

The chain joins TRBV12-3 or TRBV12-4 to TRBJ2-3; TRBD2 agrees at 7 bases. Unmatched junction bases numbered 7, after V lost 4 bases and J lost 9 bases. This CDR3 is built from 13 residues. The CDR3: CASSSGGLDTQYF. In DNA, the CDR3 is TGTGCCAGCAGTTCAGGAGGACTAGACACGCAGTATTTT.

The sample holds a few counts of this clonotype. The chain recombines TRBV7-9 with TRBJ2-3; 10 bases are a match to TRBD2. V was clipped by 4 bases and J by 4 bases; unmatched bases: 2. This CDR3 region has 14 residues. Germline V gene lookup returns CDR1 SEHNR and CDR2 FQNEAQ (reference sequence). In DNA, the CDR3 is TGTGCCAGCAGCTCCGGGACTAGCGCAGATACGCAGTATTTT. Translation: CASSSGTSADTQYF.

The sample holds a few counts of this clonotype. The chain joins TRBV7-9 to TRBJ2-1; D ambiguous. The CDR3 runs to 13 residues. Deletions cut 10 bases from V and 6 bases from J, with 16 bases between. CDR1 is SEHNR and CDR2 is FQNEAQ in the germline V gene (reference sequence). The DNA for the CDR3 is TGTGCCACGGTCCTAGAAATTGGCAATGAGCAGTTCTTC. Translated, it gives CATVLEIGNEQFF.

This clonotype has just a few counts. The chain couples TRBV2 to TRBJ2-4; a possible D gene is TRBD2 (5 bases). The CDR3 length is 12 residues. V shed 2 bases and J shed 9 bases, with 8 bases lying between them. Germline lookup yields CDR1 SNHLY and CDR2 FYNNEI. CDR3 DNA: TGTGCCAGCAGTGAACGGGAAGGCATTCAGTACTTC. It codes for CASSEREGIQYF. The full variable domain, rest sourced from reference TRBV2 and TRBJ2-4, is EPEVTQTPSHQVTQMGQEVILRCVPISNHLYFYWYRQILGQKVEFLVSFYNNEISEKSEIFDDQFSVERPDGSNFTLKIRSTKLEDSAMYFCASSEREGIQYFGAGTRLSVL.

This chain joins TRBV20-1 and TRBJ2-7; no firm D call. Per germline, CDR1 DFQATT and CDR2 SNEGSKA (reference sequence). The length of the CDR3 is 13 residues. Trimming stripped 3 bases from V and 4 bases from J, with 13 bases between. CDR3 sequence: CSASRTLAYEQYF. CDR3 sequence (DNA): TGCAGTGCTAGCCGTACCCTTGCGTACGAGCAGTACTTC.

This clonotype was seen a handful of times. The genes are TRBV20-1 and TRBJ2-3, with D tentatively TRBD2 (6 bases). The V and J ends lost 0 bases and 2 bases respectively, with 12 bases between them. The CDR3 runs to 15 residues. Germline-derived CDR1 and CDR2 are DFQATT and SNEGSKA (reference sequence). CDR3 coding DNA: TGCAGTGCTAGAGATGGCGGGATAATCACAGATACGCAGTATTTT. Amino acid sequence: CSARDGGIITDTQYF.

This clonotype was detected many times. The chain combines TRBV19 with TRBJ2-2; D could derive from TRBD1 or TRBD2 (5 bases each). V lost 3 bases and J 3 bases, leaving 11 bases between the germline ends. This CDR3 region has 15 residues. Germline values: CDR1 LNHDA, CDR2 SQIVND (reference sequence). The CDR3 spells CASSILGAYTGELFF. CDR3 nucleotides: TGTGCCAGTAGTATTCTCGGGGCTTACACCGGGGAGCTGTTTTTT. The full variable domain, with the rest looked up from reference TRBV19 and TRBJ2-2, is DGGITQSPKYLFRKEGQNVTLSCEQNLNHDAMYWYRQDPGQGLRLIYYSQIVNDFQKGDIAEGYSVSREKKESFPLTVTSAQKNPTAFYLCASSILGAYTGELFFGEGSRLTVL.

V is TRBV5-1 and J is TRBJ2-6, with D unresolved. Trimming left V 5 bases short and J 4 bases short, with 10 bases between. The CDR3 is made up of 14 amino acids. CDR1 and CDR2 (germline): SGHRS, YFSETQ. The DNA of the CDR3 is TGCGCCAGCAGAAATGGCGTCGGGGCCAACGTCCTGACTTTC. Translating gives CASRNGVGANVLTF.

The chain recombines TRBV7-3 with TRBJ2-1, with 7 positions matching TRBD2. V gave up 4 bases and J gave up 8 bases; unmatched junction bases: 14. The CDR3 consists of 16 residues. Looked up from germline, CDR1 is SGHTA and CDR2 is FQGTGA. In DNA, the CDR3 is TGTGCCAGCAGCTATGACCCGGGACTAACGACGGATGAGCAGTTCTTC. Its translation is CASSYDPGLTTDEQFF. Filled out from reference TRBV7-3 and TRBJ2-1, the complete variable domain reads GAGVSQTPSNKVTEKGKYVELRCDPISGHTALYWYRQSLGQGPEFLIYFQGTGAADDSGLPNDRFFAVRPEGSVSTLKIQRTERGDSAVYLCASSYDPGLTTDEQFFGPGTRLTVL.

V and J are TRBV3-1 and TRBJ2-5; tentatively, D is TRBD2 (6 bases). CDR3 length: 15 amino acids. V was pared by 0 bases and J by 4 bases, with 12 bases between. Germline-derived CDR1 and CDR2 are LGHDT and YNNKEL (reference sequence). CDR3 sequence reads: CASSQESRRGETQYF. CDR3 DNA sequence: TGTGCCAGCAGCCAAGAAAGTAGGCGGGGAGAGACCCAGTACTTC.

This clonotype was detected ten times or more. The chain links TRBV6-5 to TRBJ2-7; 11 nucleotides line up with TRBD2. In germline, CDR1 is MNHEY, CDR2 SVGAGI. Trimming at V came to 6 bases and at J to 2 bases, leaving 0 bases not matched to a gene. The CDR3 has 13 residues. The CDR3: CASRTSGTYEQYF. The CDR3 DNA reads as TGTGCCAGCAGGACTAGCGGGACCTACGAGCAGTACTTC.

The gene calls are TRBV20-1 and TRBJ2-7; D is unresolved. The CDR3 has 11 amino acids. V lost 5 bases to trimming and J lost 4 bases, with 9 bases between them. Per the germline V gene, CDR1 is DFQATT and CDR2 is SNEGSKA (reference sequence). In DNA form, the CDR3 reads TGCAGTGCTGTTAGAGGTTACGAGCAGTACTTC. The encoded protein is CSAVRGYEQYF.

V usage is TRBV28 and J usage is TRBJ2-3; D perhaps matches TRBD1 (6 bases). Deletions cut 6 bases from V and 9 bases from J, with 10 bases between. CDR1 is MDHEN, CDR2 SYDVKM, per germline. This CDR3 comprises 11 residues. The CDR3 DNA reads as TGTGCCAGCAGCACAGGGATCACGCAGTATTTT. Residues: CASSTGITQYF.

This clonotype was seen only a few times. The V call is TRBV20-1, the J call TRBJ1-1; D uncertain. This CDR3 contains 12 residues. Between the trimmed V and J ends, which lost 6 bases and 7 bases, there was a span of 15 bases. Germline loops: CDR1 DFQATT, CDR2 SNEGSKA (reference sequence). The CDR3 coding sequence is TGCAGTGCACAAACACCTCGGCATGAAGCTTTCTTT. This sequence encodes CSAQTPRHEAFF.

The V and J genes are TRBV10-3 and TRBJ2-7, with 11 bases matching TRBD2. CDR1 is ENHRY and CDR2 is SYGVKD in the germline V gene. V lost 6 bases to trimming and J lost 2 bases; unmatched junction nucleotides: 6. The CDR3 loop spans 15 amino acids. This chain's CDR3 is CAIRGGTSGTYEQYF. The CDR3 DNA sequence: TGTGCCATCAGAGGCGGGACTAGCGGAACCTACGAGCAGTACTTC.